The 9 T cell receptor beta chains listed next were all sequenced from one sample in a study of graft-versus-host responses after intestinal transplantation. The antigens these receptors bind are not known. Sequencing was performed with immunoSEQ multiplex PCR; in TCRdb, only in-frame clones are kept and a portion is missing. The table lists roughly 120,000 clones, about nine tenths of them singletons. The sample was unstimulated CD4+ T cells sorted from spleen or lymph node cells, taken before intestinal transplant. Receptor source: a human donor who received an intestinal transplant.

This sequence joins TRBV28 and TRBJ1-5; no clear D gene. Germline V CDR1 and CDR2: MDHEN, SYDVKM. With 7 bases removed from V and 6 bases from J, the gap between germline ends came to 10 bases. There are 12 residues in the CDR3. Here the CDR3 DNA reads TGTGCCAGCACGGGGTTGATTCAGCCCCAGCATTTT. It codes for CASTGLIQPQHF.

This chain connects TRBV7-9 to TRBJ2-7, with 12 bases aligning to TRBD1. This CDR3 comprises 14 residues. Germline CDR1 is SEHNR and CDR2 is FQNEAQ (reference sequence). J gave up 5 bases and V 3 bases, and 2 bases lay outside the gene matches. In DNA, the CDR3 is TGTGCCAGCAGCTTGGGACAGGGGGCCCACGAGCAGTACTTC. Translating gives CASSLGQGAHEQYF. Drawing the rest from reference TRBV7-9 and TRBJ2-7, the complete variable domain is DTGVSQNPRHKITKRGQNVTFRCDPISEHNRLYWYRQTLGQGPEFLTYFQNEAQLEKSRLLSDRFSAERPKGSFSTLEIQRTEQGDSAMYLCASSLGQGAHEQYFGPGTRLTVT.

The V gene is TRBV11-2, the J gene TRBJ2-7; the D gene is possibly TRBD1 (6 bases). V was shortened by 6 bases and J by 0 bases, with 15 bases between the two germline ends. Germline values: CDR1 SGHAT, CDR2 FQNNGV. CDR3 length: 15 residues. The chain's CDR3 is CASRPTGTSSYEQYF. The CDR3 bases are TGTGCCAGCAGACCGACAGGTACTAGCTCCTACGAGCAGTACTTC.

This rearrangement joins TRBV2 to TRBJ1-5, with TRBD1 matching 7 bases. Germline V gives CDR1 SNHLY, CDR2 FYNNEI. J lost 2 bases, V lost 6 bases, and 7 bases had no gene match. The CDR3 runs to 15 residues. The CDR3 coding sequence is TGTGCCAGCAGGCGACAGGGTCGGGGCAATCAGCCCCAGCATTTT. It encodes CASRRQGRGNQPQHF.

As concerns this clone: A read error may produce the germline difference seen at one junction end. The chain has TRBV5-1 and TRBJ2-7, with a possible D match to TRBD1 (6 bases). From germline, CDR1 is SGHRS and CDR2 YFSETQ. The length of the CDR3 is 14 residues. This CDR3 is CAGSIGGAAYEQYF. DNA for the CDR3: TGCGCCGGCAGTATAGGGGGTGCTGCCTACGAGCAGTACTTC.

The CDR3 is CASSFTGGVTEAFF. The CDR3 nucleotides are TGTGCCAGCAGTTTCACAGGCGGGGTCACTGAAGCTTTCTTT. This chain joins TRBV7-3 and TRBJ1-1; possibly TRBD1 for D (5 bases). CDR3 size: 14 residues. Germline V gene data show CDR1 as SGHTA and CDR2 as FQGTGA. The germline V and J ends were trimmed by 6 bases and 4 bases, with 15 bases remaining between them. Full variable domain (rest looked up from reference TRBV7-3 and TRBJ1-1): GAGVSQTPSNKVTEKGKYVELRCDPISGHTALYWYRQSLGQGPEFLIYFQGTGAADDSGLPNDRFFAVRPEGSVSTLKIQRTERGDSAVYLCASSFTGGVTEAFFGQGTRLTVV.

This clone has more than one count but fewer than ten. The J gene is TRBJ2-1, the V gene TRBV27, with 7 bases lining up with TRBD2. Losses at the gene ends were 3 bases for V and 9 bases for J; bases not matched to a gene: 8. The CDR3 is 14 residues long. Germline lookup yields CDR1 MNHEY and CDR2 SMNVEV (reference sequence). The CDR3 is CASSFWSSGSEQFF. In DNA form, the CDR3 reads TGTGCCAGCAGTTTTTGGTCTAGCGGCAGTGAGCAGTTCTTC.

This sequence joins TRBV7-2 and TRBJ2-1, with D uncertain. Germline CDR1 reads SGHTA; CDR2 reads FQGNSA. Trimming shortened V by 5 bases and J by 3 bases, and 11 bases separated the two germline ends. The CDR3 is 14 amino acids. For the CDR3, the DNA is TGTGCCAGCAGCATAAGCGCCGGCTACAATGAGCAGTTCTTC. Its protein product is CASSISAGYNEQFF. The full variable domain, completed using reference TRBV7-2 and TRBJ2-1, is GAGVSQSPSNKVTEKGKDVELRCDPISGHTALYWYRQSLGQGLEFLIYFQGNSAPDKSGLPSDRFSAERTGGSVSTLTIQRTQQEDSAVYLCASSISAGYNEQFFGPGTRLTVL.

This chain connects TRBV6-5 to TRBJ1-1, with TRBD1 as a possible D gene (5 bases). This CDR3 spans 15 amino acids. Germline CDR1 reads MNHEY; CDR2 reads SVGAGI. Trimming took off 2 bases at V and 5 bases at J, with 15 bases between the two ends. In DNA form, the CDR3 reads TGTGCCAGCAGTTACCAGCAGGGTCGGGGGACTGAAGCTTTCTTT. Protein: CASSYQQGRGTEAFF.